This passage covers 31 T cell receptor beta chains from one sample sequenced in a study of cytomegalovirus exposure and HLA in healthy donors. The PCR was carried out with 60 Vbeta primers and 13 Jbeta primers. Sequencing was performed with immunoSEQ multiplex PCR; in TCRdb, only in-frame clones are kept and a portion is missing. In the table there are approximately 89,000 clones, 65% to 80% of which are singletons. The specimen sequenced was PBMCs. The receptor source for this set is a young man in good health and CMV-seropositive.

The rearrangement uses TRBV27 and TRBJ2-3, with 9 positions matching TRBD2. With 4 bases clipped from V and 5 bases from J, the junction kept 16 bases outside the gene matches. Germline CDR1 reads MNHEY; CDR2 reads SMNVEV (reference sequence). CDR3 length: 18 residues. The CDR3 DNA is TGTGCCAGCAGTTCCATGGGACTAGCACTAACCCTCGGAGATACGCAGTATTTT. It translates to CASSSMGLALTLGDTQYF.

The chain couples TRBV18 to TRBJ1-5; a weak D match, TRBD1 (5 bases). Germline CDR1 KGHSH, CDR2 LQKENI. The CDR3 runs to 14 residues. With 0 bases removed from V and 11 bases from J, the gap between germline ends came to 14 bases. The CDR3 DNA reads TGTGCCAGCTCACCACCGATCAGGGTAGGGGCCCAGCATTTT. Translating it yields CASSPPIRVGAQHF.

The chain links TRBV4-1 to TRBJ1-2; TRBD1 matches 7 bases. J lost 1 base, V lost 2 bases, and 13 bases had no gene match. Germline lookup yields CDR1 MGHRA and CDR2 YSYEKL. This CDR3 has 18 amino acids. In DNA form, the CDR3 reads TGCGCCAGCAGCCAAAGCCCGGGACAGTTTACATTTAACTATGGCTACACCTTC. Translating it yields CASSQSPGQFTFNYGYTF.

This clone was seen more than once but under ten times. This rearrangement joins TRBV7-9 to TRBJ1-1, with a tentative D call TRBD1 (5 bases). V gave up 8 bases and J gave up 1 base, with 14 bases separating them. The CDR3 sequence is 14 residues long. CDR1 and CDR2 (germline): SEHNR, FQNEAQ (reference sequence). The CDR3 nucleotides are TGTGCCAGCCCGCGGGGACTATCGAACACTGAAGCTTTCTTT. This translates into CASPRGLSNTEAFF.

This sequence joins TRBV5-6 and TRBJ1-5; TRBD1 matches at 8 bases. The CDR3 consists of 18 residues. From germline, CDR1 is SGHDT and CDR2 YYEEEE. V was clipped by 2 bases and J by 0 bases; unmatched bases: 10. This CDR3 is CASSFRDRLPNSNQPQHF. The CDR3 nucleotides are TGTGCCAGCAGCTTCCGGGACAGGTTGCCAAATAGCAATCAGCCCCAGCATTTT.

With regard to this clone: One end of the junction is discordant with germline, which a read error may explain. The chain employs TRBV7-3 and TRBJ1-1; D is possibly TRBD1 (5 bases). The CDR3 consists of 15 residues. The germline V gene encodes CDR1 SGHTA and CDR2 FQGTGA. CDR3 residues: CASSLVRRGNTETFF. The CDR3 DNA follows: TGTGCCAGCAGCTTGGTTAGGAGGGGCAACACTGAAACTTTCTTT. The complete variable domain, with remaining parts taken from reference TRBV7-3 and TRBJ1-1, reads GAGVSQTPSNKVTEKGKYVELRCDPISGHTALYWYRQSLGQGPEFLIYFQGTGAADDSGLPNDRFFAVRPEGSVSTLKIQRTERGDSAVYLCASSLVRRGNTETFFGQGTRLTVV.

This rearrangement joins TRBV5-6 to TRBJ2-1; 7 bases line up with TRBD1. CDR1 SGHDT and CDR2 YYEEEE come from the germline V gene. The CDR3 covers 17 residues. Trimming removed 4 bases from V and 5 bases from J; junction bases left unmatched: 15. CDR3 bases: TGTGCCAGCAGCAGAAACAGGGGTAGGTTGGGGGACAATGAGCAGTTCTTC. This translates into CASSRNRGRLGDNEQFF.

V is TRBV6-5 and J is TRBJ1-6, with D possibly TRBD1 on 5 matching bases. Looked up from germline, CDR1 is MNHEY and CDR2 is SVGAGI. The CDR3 covers 16 residues. With 0 bases removed from V and 1 base from J, the gap between germline ends came to 7 bases. The CDR3 loop is CASSYSTGSYNSPLHF. The CDR3 region has the DNA TGTGCCAGCAGTTACTCCACAGGATCCTATAATTCACCCCTCCACTTT.

Only a few counts were recorded for this clone. The chain employs TRBV29-1 and TRBJ1-1, with D unresolved. Germline loops: CDR1 SQVTM, CDR2 ANQGSEA. Trimming took off 6 bases at V and 8 bases at J, with 7 bases between the two ends. The CDR3 sequence is 9 residues long. CDR3 DNA: TGCAGCGTCGCACGGGAAGCTTTCTTT. Translated, it gives CSVAREAFF.

The gene calls are TRBV19 and TRBJ1-1, with no clear D. CDR1 LNHDA and CDR2 SQIVND come from the germline V gene (reference sequence). V shed 6 bases and J shed 5 bases, with 13 bases lying between them. The CDR3 loop spans 13 amino acids. CDR3 protein: CASRTGAWTEAFF. The CDR3 region has the DNA TGTGCCAGTAGGACGGGAGCGTGGACTGAAGCTTTCTTT.

The chain has TRBV6-5 and TRBJ1-3; a weak D match, TRBD1 (5 bases). The CDR3 is made up of 15 amino acids. The V gene lost 5 bases and the J gene lost 6 bases, with 17 bases spanning the gap. Germline V gene sequence: CDR1 MNHEY, CDR2 SVGAGI. The CDR3 is CASSQGSQASNTIYF. CDR3 in DNA: TGTGCCAGCAGTCAGGGTTCCCAAGCTTCAAACACCATATATTTT.

This chain uses TRBV7-9 with TRBJ2-7, with 9 bases fitting TRBD2. This CDR3 has 15 residues. Germline V gives CDR1 SEHNR, CDR2 FQNEAQ (reference sequence). V lost 5 bases to trimming and J lost 4 bases; unmatched junction nucleotides: 9. CDR3 residues: CASSPSGGGAYEQYF. The CDR3 DNA reads TGTGCCAGCAGCCCTAGCGGCGGGGGGGCGTACGAGCAGTACTTC.

This clone was recorded a few times. This chain connects TRBV4-3 to TRBJ1-5; 7 bases are shared with TRBD1. The ends lost 1 base at V and 3 bases at J; junction bases unmatched: 3. Germline V gives CDR1 LGHNA, CDR2 YSLEER. This CDR3 has 15 residues. CDR3 loop: CASSQGTGDNQPQHF. Here the CDR3 DNA reads TGCGCCAGCAGCCAAGGGACAGGCGACAATCAGCCCCAGCATTTT.

The gene calls are TRBV6-5 and TRBJ2-1, with 9 nucleotides matching TRBD2. The CDR3 covers 13 residues. Germline trimming cut 8 bases from V and 6 bases from J; bases unmatched to any gene: 5. CDR1 is MNHEY, CDR2 SVGAGI, per germline. The CDR3 nucleotides are TGTGCCAGCGGAGCGGGGGGCATCAATGAGCAGTTCTTC. Its protein product is CASGAGGINEQFF.

As to this clone: This may arise from a read error, as a much more abundant clone is one base away. The chain carries TRBV4-2 and TRBJ1-5, with D hard to call. This CDR3 contains 14 residues. Trimming shortened V by 4 bases and J by 0 bases, and 7 bases separated the two germline ends. CDR1 LGHNA and CDR2 YNFKEQ come from the germline V gene. The DNA of the CDR3 is TGTGCCAGCAGCCGGTCAGGTAGCAATCAGCCCCAGCATTTT. Translated, it gives CASSRSGSNQPQHF.

This clone has only a few counts. This chain joins TRBV5-4 and TRBJ1-6; the D gene is possibly TRBD1 (5 bases). Trimming took off 6 bases at V and 5 bases at J, with 18 bases between the two ends. There are 16 residues in the CDR3. Germline V gene lookup returns CDR1 SGHNT and CDR2 YYREEE (reference sequence). This CDR3 reads CASKAASGSHNSPLHF. As DNA, the CDR3 is TGTGCCAGCAAGGCGGCCTCAGGGTCGCATAATTCACCCCTCCACTTT.

J is TRBJ1-2 and V is TRBV19; TRBD1 might be the D (5 bases). Germline assignment: CDR1 LNHDA and CDR2 SQIVND (reference sequence). Trimming took off 6 bases at V and 3 bases at J, with 20 bases between the two ends. The CDR3 consists of 16 residues. CDR3 DNA sequence: TGTGCCAGTAGCTGGGGGACTTCCCTCTCCGACTATGGCTACACCTTC. Translation gives CASSWGTSLSDYGYTF.

The chain links TRBV7-8 to TRBJ2-7; 11 positions agree with TRBD2. Germline values: CDR1 SGHVS, CDR2 FQNEAQ. The CDR3 contains 15 residues. Unmatched junction bases numbered 6, after V lost 4 bases and J lost 4 bases. The CDR3 is CASSWAGTSGYEQYF. The CDR3 region has the DNA TGTGCCAGCAGCTGGGCCGGGACTAGCGGTTACGAGCAGTACTTC.

The V and J genes are TRBV7-6 and TRBJ2-1, with 8 positions matching TRBD2. From germline, CDR1 is SGHVS and CDR2 FNYEAQ. J lost 2 bases, V lost 6 bases, and 6 bases had no gene match. This CDR3 is built from 15 residues. Here the CDR3 DNA reads TGTGCCAGCAGTCCCGGGACTAGGGCCTACAATGAGCAGTTCTTC. This encodes CASSPGTRAYNEQFF.

J is TRBJ2-2 and V is TRBV5-1; D possibly corresponds to TRBD2 (6 bases). V was shortened by 0 bases and J by 4 bases, with 13 bases between the two germline ends. Germline loops: CDR1 SGHRS, CDR2 YFSETQ. The CDR3 contains 16 residues. The CDR3 DNA follows: TGCGCCAGCAGCTTGGCGTCGGGGGTCAGCACCGGGGAGCTGTTTTTT. As protein: CASSLASGVSTGELFF.

J is TRBJ1-1 and V is TRBV29-1; 10 positions match TRBD1. CDR3 size: 13 residues. CDR1 is SQVTM, CDR2 ANQGSEA, per germline. Unmatched junction bases numbered 2, after V lost 0 bases and J lost 7 bases. CDR3 amino acids: CSVEEGDRGEAFF. The CDR3 coding sequence is TGCAGCGTTGAAGAAGGGGACAGGGGTGAAGCTTTCTTT.

The rearrangement uses TRBV15 and TRBJ2-1, with no clear D. V was pared by 3 bases and J by 6 bases, with 9 bases between. The germline V gene encodes CDR1 LNHNV and CDR2 YYDKDF (reference sequence). This CDR3 contains 13 residues. CDR3 in amino acids: CATSSRSLNEQFF. The CDR3 DNA reads as TGTGCCACCAGCAGTAGGAGTCTCAATGAGCAGTTCTTC.

The chain links TRBV2 to TRBJ2-7; TRBD1 agrees at 9 bases. The trim removed 8 bases at V and 3 bases at J, leaving 14 bases unmatched. This CDR3 has 16 residues. Per germline, CDR1 SNHLY and CDR2 FYNNEI. Written as DNA, the CDR3 is TGTGCCAGCCTACCTCTAAGACAGGGGGGGATCTACGAGCAGTACTTC. Residues: CASLPLRQGGIYEQYF.

This clone was detected only a few times. The V and J genes are TRBV19 and TRBJ2-7; D not certain. In germline, CDR1 is LNHDA, CDR2 SQIVND (reference sequence). CDR3 length: 14 amino acids. Trimming pared 1 base from V and 7 bases from J, leaving 14 bases between. CDR3 nucleotides: TGTGCCAGTAGTATAGGTACGAACTCGAGAGAGCAGTACTTC. Its translation is CASSIGTNSREQYF.

The J gene is TRBJ1-1, the V gene TRBV6-6, with 7 nucleotides matching TRBD1. The CDR3 runs 14 residues. Germline CDR1 and CDR2: MNHNY and SVGAGI (reference sequence). The ends lost 6 bases at V and 2 bases at J; junction bases unmatched: 6. For the CDR3, the DNA is TGTGCCAGCAGCCCAGGGGGAGAAAACACTGAAGCTTTCTTT. Its translation: CASSPGGENTEAFF.

The gene calls are TRBV6-1 and TRBJ2-7, with a weak D call TRBD2 (6 bases). There are 12 residues in the CDR3. Germline V lookup: CDR1 MNHNS, CDR2 SASEGT. The V and J ends lost 7 bases and 3 bases respectively, with 10 bases between them. The CDR3: CASKEGYYEQYF. The CDR3 bases are TGTGCCAGCAAGGAGGGGTACTACGAGCAGTACTTC.

V and J are TRBV6-6 and TRBJ1-1; TRBD1 agrees at 7 bases. The CDR3 is made up of 12 amino acids. Losses at the gene ends were 7 bases for V and 7 bases for J; bases not matched to a gene: 6. CDR1 is MNHNY and CDR2 is SVGAGI in the germline V gene (reference sequence). CDR3 amino acids: CASTGTVNEAFF. CDR3 coding DNA: TGTGCCAGCACCGGGACAGTTAATGAAGCTTTCTTT.

The chain combines TRBV15 with TRBJ1-4; D is possibly TRBD1 (6 bases). V lost 3 bases and J 0 bases, leaving 11 bases between the germline ends. The CDR3 length is 16 residues. The germline CDR1 and CDR2 sequences are LNHNV and YYDKDF (reference sequence). CDR3 in DNA: TGTGCCACCAGCAGCCTCCGGACAGCAACTAATGAAAAACTGTTTTTT. Translating gives CATSSLRTATNEKLFF.

This chain joins TRBV6-5 and TRBJ2-1; TRBD2 might be the D (7 bases). Germline V gene sequence: CDR1 MNHEY, CDR2 SVGAGI. The CDR3 is made up of 14 amino acids. V lost 6 bases, J lost 6 bases, and 15 bases lay in between. CDR3 nucleotides: TGTGCCAGCAGCACCTCCGGGGGGCTCAATGAGCAGTTCTTC. It translates to CASSTSGGLNEQFF.

J is TRBJ2-5 and V is TRBV28, with 10 bases fitting TRBD2. The CDR3 runs to 18 residues. CDR1 and CDR2 (germline): MDHEN, SYDVKM. The J segment lost 7 bases and the V segment lost 2 bases, leaving 16 bases of the junction unmatched. The CDR3 protein is CASSLGVLAGESWGTQYF. The CDR3 nucleotides read TGTGCCAGCAGTTTAGGGGTTCTAGCGGGGGAGTCGTGGGGGACCCAGTACTTC.

The chain recombines TRBV7-3 with TRBJ2-7, with 9 nucleotides matching TRBD2. Germline values: CDR1 SGHTA, CDR2 FQGTGA. The CDR3 loop spans 15 amino acids. V shed 2 bases, J shed 0 bases, and the junction held 2 bases outside the gene matches. For the CDR3, the DNA is TGTGCCAGCAGCTTAGGCGGGGGGGACTCCTACGAGCAGTACTTC. This codes for CASSLGGGDSYEQYF.